The clone carrying this TCR beta chain was counted ten times or more. The data stem from a study of T cells in Graves' hyperthyroidism and ophthalmopathy. Amplified TCR beta CDR3 regions came from RNA transcripts. Carried out on the TCR CDR3, a first-round RT-PCR used the HTBI primer set. TCRdb fed the multiplex PCR reads into MiXCR, producing one record per CDR3 protein. The table lists hundreds of thousands of distinct CDR3 sequences, around 15% of them singletons, with approximately 10% in the top ten. The sequence came from a woman aged 18 to 35 with Graves' hyperthyroidism. Specimen: blood.

CDR3 residues: CASSSGGADTQYF. In DNA, the CDR3 is TGTGCCAGCAGCTCCGGGGGTGCAGATACGCAGTATTTT. The J gene is TRBJ2-3, the V gene TRBV7-9; maybe TRBD2 (6 bases). CDR3 length equals 13 residues. Germline V gene data show CDR1 as SEHNR and CDR2 as FQNEAQ (reference sequence). The V and J ends lost 4 bases and 4 bases respectively, with 9 bases between them.